Shown below are 26 T cell receptor beta chains from a single sample sequenced in a study of T cell responses to AZD1222 COVID-19 vaccine. Clones were read by immunoSEQ multiplex PCR, and TCRdb kept only the in-frame ones, dropping some. The sample holds 150,000 or so clones, about 93% seen once. The sample here was peripheral blood, taken on day 0 of AZD1222 vaccination. Source of these receptors: an adult in good health.

The genes are TRBV2 and TRBJ1-2; D may be TRBD1 (6 bases). CDR1 is SNHLY and CDR2 is FYNNEI in the germline V gene. The V and J ends lost 9 bases and 4 bases respectively, with 18 bases between them. This CDR3 comprises 14 residues. CDR3: CASLPGQRSYGYTF. The CDR3 coding sequence is TGTGCCAGTCTGCCGGGACAAAGGAGCTATGGCTACACCTTC.

On this clone itself: Other nucleotide sequences from this sample produce the same CDR3. The chain is built from TRBV9 and TRBJ2-7; D may be TRBD2 (6 bases). Germline assignment: CDR1 SGDLS and CDR2 YYNGEE. V lost 0 bases, J lost 2 bases, and 9 bases lay in between. The CDR3 runs to 14 residues. CDR3 region: CASSVAGGTYEQYF. Here the CDR3 DNA reads TGTGCCAGCAGCGTAGCTGGGGGGACCTACGAGCAGTACTTC.

On this clone itself: Other DNA sequences in this specimen translate into the identical CDR3. J is TRBJ1-3 and V is TRBV7-2; D gene unclear. The CDR3 covers 14 residues. CDR1 SGHTA and CDR2 FQGNSA come from the germline V gene. V was trimmed by 5 bases and J by 4 bases, leaving 12 bases between them. The CDR3 DNA reads as TGTGCCAGCAGCCCCACCGGCTCAGGAAACACCATATATTTT. It specifies CASSPTGSGNTIYF.

This chain connects TRBV6-5 to TRBJ1-6; tentative D call: TRBD1 (5 bases). The germline gives CDR1 MNHEY, CDR2 SVGAGI. This CDR3 comprises 14 residues. V lost 4 bases, J lost 4 bases, and 8 bases lay in between. CDR3 loop: CASSSGPYNSPLHF. The CDR3 DNA follows: TGTGCCAGCAGTTCGGGGCCATATAATTCACCCCTCCACTTT.

The chain uses TRBV6-5 and TRBJ1-1; 7 bases map to TRBD1. Germline values: CDR1 MNHEY, CDR2 SVGAGI. CDR3 size: 11 residues. The ends lost 8 bases at V and 4 bases at J; junction bases unmatched: 1. The CDR3 DNA is TGTGCCAGCCACAGGGGCACTGAAGCTTTCTTT. Amino acid sequence: CASHRGTEAFF.

This clone was recorded a few times. The gene calls are TRBV14 and TRBJ1-6; D is unclear. Germline V gives CDR1 SGHDN, CDR2 FVKESK. The V end lost 4 bases, the J end lost 8 bases, and 9 bases lay between the germline ends. The CDR3 is 13 amino acids. The CDR3 bases are TGTGCCAGCAGCCGTTATCACGATTCACCCCTCCACTTT. It encodes CASSRYHDSPLHF.

The V call is TRBV4-3, the J call TRBJ2-6, with D unresolved. The CDR3 contains 16 residues. CDR1 is LGHNA, CDR2 YSLEER, per germline. With 0 bases removed from V and 0 bases from J, the gap between germline ends came to 6 bases. Here the CDR3 reads CASSQDRSSGANVLTF. DNA of the CDR3: TGCGCCAGCAGCCAAGATCGGAGCTCTGGGGCCAACGTCCTGACTTTC.

The chain couples TRBV6-5 to TRBJ2-7; D not certain. Deletions cut 10 bases from V and 5 bases from J, with 12 bases between. This CDR3 region has 11 residues. The germline V gene encodes CDR1 MNHEY and CDR2 SVGAGI. In nucleotides, the CDR3 is TGTGCCACTACACGAGGAGACGAGCAGTACTTC. It yields the protein CATTRGDEQYF.

About this clone: Additional DNA sequences in this sample encode the identical CDR3. The rearrangement joins TRBV11-2 to TRBJ2-1; D call uncertain. The germline V gene has CDR1 SGHAT and CDR2 FQNNGV. The CDR3 has 13 residues. The V end lost 1 base, the J end lost 5 bases, and 6 bases lay between the germline ends. CDR3 amino acids: CASSLGQNNEQFF. The CDR3 DNA reads TGTGCCAGCAGCTTAGGCCAAAACAATGAGCAGTTCTTC.

The V and J genes are TRBV14 and TRBJ2-5; 8 bases map to TRBD1. CDR1 and CDR2 (germline): SGHDN, FVKESK. The length of the CDR3 is 17 residues. The V and J ends lost 1 base and 8 bases, in that order; junction bases with no gene match: 15. The CDR3 is CASSQVNTGGGQRTQYF. The CDR3 DNA follows: TGTGCCAGCAGCCAAGTAAACACAGGGGGTGGGCAAAGAACCCAGTACTTC.

The rearrangement uses TRBV12-3 or TRBV12-4 and TRBJ2-3; no firm D call. V was pared by 3 bases and J by 4 bases, with 8 bases between. This CDR3 is 13 amino acids long. The CDR3 is CASSLFSADTQYF. CDR3 nucleotides: TGTGCCAGCAGTTTGTTCAGCGCAGATACGCAGTATTTT.

Here the CDR3 DNA reads TGTGCCAGCAGCTCCGGACTAGCGGGGGGAAATGAGCAGTTCTTC. Translating it yields CASSSGLAGGNEQFF. This chain joins TRBV7-3 and TRBJ2-1, with TRBD2 matching over 14 bases. With 4 bases clipped from V and 7 bases from J, the junction kept 3 bases outside the gene matches. The CDR3 has 15 residues. CDR1 and CDR2 (germline): SGHTA, FQGTGA.

V and J are TRBV13 and TRBJ1-4, with D tentatively TRBD1 (5 bases). Trimming cost V 0 bases and J 4 bases, with 18 bases left between them. The CDR3 spans 18 residues. The germline V gene encodes CDR1 PRHDT and CDR2 FYEKMQ (reference sequence). CDR3 bases: TGTGCCAGCAGCTTAGGACTGGGTGAGGACACCTTTAATGAAAAACTGTTTTTT. Its translation is CASSLGLGEDTFNEKLFF.

The chain couples TRBV5-6 to TRBJ2-7; D may correspond to TRBD1 or TRBD2 (6 bases each). V gave up 0 bases and J gave up 10 bases, with 14 bases separating them. CDR3 size: 13 residues. Germline loops: CDR1 SGHDT, CDR2 YYEEEE. CDR3 sequence reads: CASSLDLEGEQYF. The CDR3 nucleotides read TGTGCCAGCAGCTTGGACCTGGAGGGGGAACAGTACTTC.

This sequence joins TRBV6-5 and TRBJ1-5, with TRBD1 matching over 10 bases. Germline loops: CDR1 MNHEY, CDR2 SVGAGI. The CDR3 loop spans 15 amino acids. V dropped 5 bases and J dropped 3; count of bases not matched to a gene: 4. CDR3: CASSRDRGLNQPQHF. Here the CDR3 DNA reads TGTGCCAGCAGTAGGGACAGGGGCCTCAATCAGCCCCAGCATTTT.

DNA for the CDR3: TGTGCCATCAGTGAGGGGCGGACTTACCAAGAGACCCAGTACTTC. Translated, it gives CAISEGRTYQETQYF. This sequence joins TRBV10-3 and TRBJ2-5; D is possibly TRBD2 (5 bases). This CDR3 spans 15 amino acids. CDR1 is ENHRY and CDR2 is SYGVKD in the germline V gene. V lost 2 bases and J lost 0, with 10 bases in between.

The chain joins TRBV20-1 to TRBJ2-3; D is unclear. Germline CDR1 and CDR2: DFQATT and SNEGSKA (reference sequence). CDR3 length: 10 residues. V shed 8 bases and J shed 6 bases, with 9 bases lying between them. The CDR3 reads CSTGVDTQYF. CDR3 sequence (DNA): TGCAGTACGGGCGTGGATACGCAGTATTTT.

The chain uses TRBV19 and TRBJ1-4, with 7 nucleotides matching TRBD1. After removal of 6 bases from V and 3 bases from J, the junction contained 4 bases not matched to a gene. The CDR3 loop spans 14 amino acids. Germline V gene lookup returns CDR1 LNHDA and CDR2 SQIVND (reference sequence). CDR3 in amino acids: CASRRGHSNEKLFF. The DNA of the CDR3 is TGTGCCAGTAGGAGGGGGCATTCTAATGAAAAACTGTTTTTT.

On this clone: The same CDR3 arises from other DNA sequences in this sample as well. V is TRBV10-3 and J is TRBJ1-1, with D tentatively TRBD1 (6 bases). The CDR3 is 12 residues long. Germline V gene lookup returns CDR1 ENHRY and CDR2 SYGVKD. Trimming pared 4 bases from V and 8 bases from J, leaving 11 bases between. Here the CDR3 DNA reads TGTGCCATCAGTGGGGCGGGGACAGAAGCTTTCTTT. It translates to CAISGAGTEAFF.

This clone was seen just once. The rearrangement links TRBV19 to TRBJ2-3, with 7 bases fitting TRBD1. The germline V gene has CDR1 LNHDA and CDR2 SQIVND (reference sequence). Unmatched junction bases numbered 9, after V lost 0 bases and J lost 3 bases. The CDR3 runs 17 residues. Written as DNA, the CDR3 is TGTGCCAGTAGTATAGATGGGACAGTTCTAGGGACAGATACGCAGTATTTT. Translating it yields CASSIDGTVLGTDTQYF.

This clone has a single count. The V gene is TRBV19, the J gene TRBJ2-5; 10 bases match TRBD2. The ends lost 5 bases at V and 4 bases at J; junction bases unmatched: 7. This CDR3 is built from 15 residues. Germline CDR1 is LNHDA and CDR2 is SQIVND (reference sequence). The CDR3 spells CASSRFLAGAETQYF. CDR3 bases: TGTGCCAGTAGTCGTTTCCTAGCGGGAGCAGAGACCCAGTACTTC.

V is TRBV14 and J is TRBJ2-1; 11 nucleotides align to TRBD2. V lost 4 bases to trimming and J lost 10 bases; unmatched junction nucleotides: 3. The V gene's germline CDR1 is SGHDN and CDR2 FVKESK. There are 13 residues in the CDR3. CDR3 nucleotide sequence: TGTGCCAGCAGCCCTAGCGGGGGGAGGGAGCAGTTCTTC. This codes for CASSPSGGREQFF.

CDR3 sequence: CASSFVWREGETQYF. Written as DNA, the CDR3 is TGTGCCAGCAGTTTTGTTTGGCGGGAGGGAGAGACCCAGTACTTC. V is TRBV28 and J is TRBJ2-5, with 9 bases identical to TRBD2. The J segment lost 4 bases and the V segment lost 3 bases, leaving 6 bases of the junction unmatched. This CDR3 contains 15 residues. In germline, CDR1 is MDHEN, CDR2 SYDVKM.

V gene TRBV27 combines with J gene TRBJ2-1; D is unclear. CDR3 size: 14 residues. The V gene lost 0 bases and the J gene lost 9 bases, with 12 bases spanning the gap. CDR1 and CDR2 from the germline V gene are MNHEY and SMNVEV (reference sequence). The CDR3 DNA reads TGTGCCAGCAGTTTATCTCCCTCCCGGGCTGAGCAGTTCTTC. Encoded protein: CASSLSPSRAEQFF.

This clone was counted a single time. J is TRBJ2-3 and V is TRBV7-3; the D is unclear. Looked up from germline, CDR1 is SGHTA and CDR2 is FQGTGA. This CDR3 is 14 amino acids long. V was trimmed by 2 bases and J by 0 bases, leaving 6 bases between them. This CDR3 is CASSLQASTDTQYF. Written as DNA, the CDR3 is TGTGCCAGCAGCTTACAGGCTAGCACAGATACGCAGTATTTT.

This chain connects TRBV12-5 to TRBJ2-2; D gene ambiguous. The CDR3 loop spans 20 amino acids. Germline values: CDR1 LGHNT, CDR2 FRNRAP. Trimming pared 0 bases from V and 2 bases from J, leaving 22 bases between. The CDR3 spells CASGLVLRQAGKVNTGELFF. The CDR3 DNA follows: TGTGCTAGTGGTTTGGTACTCCGACAAGCCGGTAAGGTAAACACCGGGGAGCTGTTTTTT. Complete variable domain (other parts from reference TRBV12-5 and TRBJ2-2): DARVTQTPRHKVTEMGQEVTMRCQPILGHNTVFWYRQTMMQGLELLAYFRNRAPLDDSGMPKDRFSAEMPDATLATLKIQPSEPRDSAVYFCASGLVLRQAGKVNTGELFFGEGSRLTVL.